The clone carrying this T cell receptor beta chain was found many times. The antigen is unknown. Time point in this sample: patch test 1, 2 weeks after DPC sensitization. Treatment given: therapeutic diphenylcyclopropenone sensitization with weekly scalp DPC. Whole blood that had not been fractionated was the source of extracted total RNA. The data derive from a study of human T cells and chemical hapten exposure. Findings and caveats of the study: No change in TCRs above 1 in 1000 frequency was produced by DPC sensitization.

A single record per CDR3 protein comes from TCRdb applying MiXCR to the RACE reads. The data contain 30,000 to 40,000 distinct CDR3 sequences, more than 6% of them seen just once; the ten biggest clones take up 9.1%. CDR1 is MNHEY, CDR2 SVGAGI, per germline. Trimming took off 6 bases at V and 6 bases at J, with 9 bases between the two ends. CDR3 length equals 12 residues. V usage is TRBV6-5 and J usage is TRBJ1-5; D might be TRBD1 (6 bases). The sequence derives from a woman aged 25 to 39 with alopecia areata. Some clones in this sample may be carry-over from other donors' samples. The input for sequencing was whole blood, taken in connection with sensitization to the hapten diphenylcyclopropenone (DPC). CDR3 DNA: TGTGCCAGCAGCAGGGGAGGTCAGCCCCAGCATTTT. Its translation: CASSRGGQPQHF.